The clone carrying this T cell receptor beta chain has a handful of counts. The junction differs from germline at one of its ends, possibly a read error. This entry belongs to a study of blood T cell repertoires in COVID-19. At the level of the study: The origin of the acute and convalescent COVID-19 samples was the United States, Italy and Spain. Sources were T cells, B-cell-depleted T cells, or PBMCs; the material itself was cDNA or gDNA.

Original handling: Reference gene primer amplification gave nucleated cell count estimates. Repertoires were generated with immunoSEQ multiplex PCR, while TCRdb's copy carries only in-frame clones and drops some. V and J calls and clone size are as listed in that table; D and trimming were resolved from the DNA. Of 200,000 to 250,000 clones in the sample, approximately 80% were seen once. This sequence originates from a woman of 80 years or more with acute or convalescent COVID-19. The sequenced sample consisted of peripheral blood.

DNA of the CDR3: TGTGCCAGCAGGGAAGACAGGGGGCTCTACGAGCAGTACTTC. Translated: CASREDRGLYEQYF. The V gene is TRBV6-1, the J gene TRBJ2-7; 10 bases are shared with TRBD1. The length of the CDR3 is 14 residues. CDR1 is MNHNS, CDR2 SASEGT, per germline.